This is a list of T cell receptor beta chains from one sample in a study of cytomegalovirus exposure and HLA in healthy donors. Assay: immunoSEQ multiplex PCR; the TCRdb copy retains only in-frame clones and omits some. The sample lists some 200,000 clones, around 77% seen once, with roughly 1.9% in the top ten. Material: PBMCs. Source of these receptors: a woman in her twenties or thirties in good health and CMV-seropositive. Each CDR3 is given with its conserved first and last residue. Each record gives: J gene, V gene, D gene, clone size, CDR3 DNA, CDR3 protein. A D gene is named only where the DNA matches it firmly. Clone size appears in some rows only: once, few, many, or a class for an expanded clone.

TRBJ1-1	TRBV2	TRBD1	-	TGTGCCAGCAGGACAGGGGGCCCTGAAGCTTTCTTT	CASRTGGPEAFF
TRBJ1-2	TRBV2	TRBD1	-	TGTGCCAGCAAGGGACAGATTTCTAACTATGGCTACACCTTC	CASKGQISNYGYTF
TRBJ2-5	TRBV28	TRBD2	few	TGTGCCAGCAGCCAGGGGCTACTAGCGGGACAAGAGACCCAGTACTTC	CASSQGLLAGQETQYF
TRBJ2-1	TRBV2	-	-	TGTGCCAGCAGTGAAAAGGGAGATGAGCAGTTCTTC	CASSEKGDEQFF
TRBJ1-2	TRBV5-1	TRBD1	-	TGCGCCAGCAGCTTTTTTGGGTATCCCCCGGGACAGATCTATGGTATGGGCATCGGGGGCTACACCTTC	CASSFFGYPPGQIYGMGIGGYTF
TRBJ2-7	TRBV9	TRBD1	-	TGTGCCAGCAGCGTAGCTATGGACAGGGGCCGTGAGCAGTACTTC	CASSVAMDRGREQYF
TRBJ2-5	TRBV5-4	TRBD1	-	TGTGCCAGCAGCTTGGGGGACAGGGGGCAAGAGACCCAGTACTTC	CASSLGDRGQETQYF
TRBJ2-5	TRBV4-1	-	-	TGCGCCAGCAGCCAAGATTCCGCGGAAGAGACCCAGTACTTC	CASSQDSAEETQYF
TRBJ2-5	TRBV27	TRBD2	-	TGTGCCAGCAGTCCCAAGGGACTAGCGGGAGGAGAGACCCAGTACTTC	CASSPKGLAGGETQYF
TRBJ2-3	TRBV9	TRBD2	-	TGTGCCAGCAGCGTATGGGAAGGTAGCGGGGCTAGGGCAGATACGCGGTATTTT	CASSVWEGSGARADTRYF
TRBJ1-4	TRBV25-1	-	few	TGTGCCAGCAGTAATGTGGGGCGGCATGAAAAACTGTTTTTT	CASSNVGRHEKLFF
TRBJ1-1	TRBV18	-	-	TGTGCCAGCTCACCACTCGGACAGAAGAACACTGAAGCTTTCTTT	CASSPLGQKNTEAFF
TRBJ2-1	TRBV6-6	TRBD2	-	TGTGCCAGCACCAAAAAGACTAGCCTGGGGAATGAGCAGTTCTTC	CASTKKTSLGNEQFF
TRBJ2-5	TRBV6-1	TRBD2	-	TGTGCCAGCAGTGAAGAGCTAGCGGGGGACCAACAGACCCAGTACTTC	CASSEELAGDQQTQYF
TRBJ2-7	TRBV7-6	-	-	TGTGCCAGCAGCCGGAATGGGGCGGACAGTTACGAGCAGTACTTC	CASSRNGADSYEQYF
TRBJ1-2	TRBV6-5	TRBD1	-	TGTGCCAGCAGTTACGTGGGACAGGGCGGTGGCTACACCTTC	CASSYVGQGGGYTF
TRBJ2-4	TRBV5-4	-	-	TGTGCCAGCAGCAAAGGACAGTCCGAAGCCAAAAACATTCAGTACTTC	CASSKGQSEAKNIQYF
TRBJ2-1	TRBV6-5	-	-	TGTGCCAGCAGCCGAGATTACAATGAGCAGTTCTTC	CASSRDYNEQFF
TRBJ1-3	TRBV28	-	-	TGTGCCAGCAGTTTTTTTAGTACAGGCACTTTGGGTCCCACCATATATTTT	CASSFFSTGTLGPTIYF
TRBJ2-5	TRBV7-2	-	-	TGTGCCAGCAGCTTACAGAGGGGGGAGACCCAGTACTTC	CASSLQRGETQYF
TRBJ2-1	TRBV5-1	TRBD1	-	TGCGCCAGCAGCGGACAGGGGGCGAACAATGAGCAGTTCTTC	CASSGQGANNEQFF
TRBJ1-2	TRBV2	TRBD1	few	TGTGCCAGCAGCGACGACAGGGTGCAAGGCTACACCTTC	CASSDDRVQGYTF
TRBJ2-7	TRBV14	TRBD2	-	TGTGCCAGCAGCCAAACACTAGCGGGATCGGCCTACGAGCAGTACTTC	CASSQTLAGSAYEQYF
TRBJ2-3	TRBV29-1	TRBD2	-	TGCAGCGGAAATAGAGGGCGGGAGGGTACGCAGTATTTT	CSGNRGREGTQYF
TRBJ2-3	TRBV7-9	-	once	TGTGCCAGCAGCCCTCACGGACTGGACGCCCCCGGAGATACGCAGTATTTT	CASSPHGLDAPGDTQYF
TRBJ1-2	TRBV9	TRBD1	-	TGTGCCAGCAGCGAGTCCCCGGGACAGGCCAACTATGGCTACACCTTC	CASSESPGQANYGYTF
TRBJ2-7	TRBV9	TRBD1	-	TGTGCCAGCTGTAGGACAGGGGTAGAGAGCGAGCAGTACTTC	CASCRTGVESEQYF
TRBJ2-1	TRBV27	-	-	TGTGCCAGCCTCCCTCGGTGGGGGGTGTACAATGAGCAGTTCTTC	CASLPRWGVYNEQFF
TRBJ2-7	TRBV18	TRBD2	-	TGTGCCAGCTCACCACCGGGACTAGCGTCCTACGAGCAGTACTTC	CASSPPGLASYEQYF
TRBJ2-7	TRBV5-6	TRBD1	-	TGTGCCAGCAGCTATGACGGGGACAGGGGATACTTC	CASSYDGDRGYF
TRBJ2-5	TRBV10-3	-	-	TGTGCCATCAGTGATCTAGAGACCCAGTACTTC	CAISDLETQYF
TRBJ1-2	TRBV5-6	-	once	TGTGCCAGCAGCTTGAGACAGGCCGCTTACTATGGCTACACCTTC	CASSLRQAAYYGYTF
TRBJ2-3	TRBV19	-	-	TGTGCCAGTAGTATACGGTTACAGGGAAGGGCCACAGATACGCAGTATTTT	CASSIRLQGRATDTQYF
TRBJ2-7	TRBV7-9	-	-	TGTGCCAGCAGCTCCACAGGATACGAGCAGTACTTC	CASSSTGYEQYF
TRBJ2-1	TRBV14	-	-	TGTGCCAGCAGCCAAGGTCCGGGGAGGTCCTACAATGAGCAGTTCTTC	CASSQGPGRSYNEQFF
TRBJ2-7	TRBV11-2	-	-	TGTGCCAGCATCAACATCCTGGGGGGCTACGAGCAGTACTTC	CASINILGGYEQYF
TRBJ1-2	TRBV5-6	-	-	TGTGCCAGCAGCCCCCAGACAGAATACTATGGCTACACCTTC	CASSPQTEYYGYTF
TRBJ1-2	TRBV10-1	TRBD1	-	TGCGCCAGCGGGGGGGCAGGGGGCCTTGCAGCTAACTATGGCTACACCTTC	CASGGAGGLAANYGYTF
TRBJ2-5	TRBV5-4	TRBD1	-	TGTGCCAGCAGCATTACGACAGGGGTAAGAGGAGAGACCCAGTACTTC	CASSITTGVRGETQYF